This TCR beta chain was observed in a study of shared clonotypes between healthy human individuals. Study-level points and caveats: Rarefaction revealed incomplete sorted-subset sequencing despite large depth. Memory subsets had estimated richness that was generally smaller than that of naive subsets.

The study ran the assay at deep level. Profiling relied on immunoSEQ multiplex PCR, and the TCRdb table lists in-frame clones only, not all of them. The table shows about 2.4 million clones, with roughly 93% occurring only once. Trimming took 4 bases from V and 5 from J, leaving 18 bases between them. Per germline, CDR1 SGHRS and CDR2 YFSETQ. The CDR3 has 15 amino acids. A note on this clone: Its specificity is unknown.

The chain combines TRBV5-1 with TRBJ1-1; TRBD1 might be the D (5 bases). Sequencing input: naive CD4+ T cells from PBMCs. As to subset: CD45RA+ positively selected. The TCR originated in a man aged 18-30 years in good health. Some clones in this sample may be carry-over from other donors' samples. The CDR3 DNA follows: TGCGCCAGCAGCATGGGGGATCGGGTTTTGACTGAAGCTTTCTTT. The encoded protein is CASSMGDRVLTEAFF.